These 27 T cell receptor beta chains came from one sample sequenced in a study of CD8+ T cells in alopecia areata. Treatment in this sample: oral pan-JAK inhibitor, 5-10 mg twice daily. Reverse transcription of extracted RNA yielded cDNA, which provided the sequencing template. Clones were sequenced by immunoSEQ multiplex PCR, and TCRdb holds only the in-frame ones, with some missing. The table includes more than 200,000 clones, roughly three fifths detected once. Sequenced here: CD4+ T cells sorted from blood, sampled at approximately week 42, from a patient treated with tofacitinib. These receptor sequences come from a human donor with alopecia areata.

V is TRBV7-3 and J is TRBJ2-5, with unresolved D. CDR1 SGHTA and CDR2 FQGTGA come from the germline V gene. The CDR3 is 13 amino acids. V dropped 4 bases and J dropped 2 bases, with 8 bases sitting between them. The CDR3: CASSSGPQETQYF. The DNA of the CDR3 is TGTGCCAGCAGCTCCGGACCGCAAGAGACCCAGTACTTC.

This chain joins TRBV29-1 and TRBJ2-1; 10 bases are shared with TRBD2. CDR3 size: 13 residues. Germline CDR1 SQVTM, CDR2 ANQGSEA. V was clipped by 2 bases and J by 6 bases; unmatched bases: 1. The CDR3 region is CSVELAGGNEQFF. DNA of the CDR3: TGCAGCGTTGAATTAGCGGGGGGCAATGAGCAGTTCTTC.

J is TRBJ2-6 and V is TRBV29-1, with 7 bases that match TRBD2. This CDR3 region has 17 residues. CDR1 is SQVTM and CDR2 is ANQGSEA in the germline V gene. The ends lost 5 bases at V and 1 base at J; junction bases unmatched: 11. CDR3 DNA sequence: TGCAGCGTTAGCGGGGCCCCGGCCCGATCTGGGGCCAACGTCCTGACTTTC. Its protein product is CSVSGAPARSGANVLTF.

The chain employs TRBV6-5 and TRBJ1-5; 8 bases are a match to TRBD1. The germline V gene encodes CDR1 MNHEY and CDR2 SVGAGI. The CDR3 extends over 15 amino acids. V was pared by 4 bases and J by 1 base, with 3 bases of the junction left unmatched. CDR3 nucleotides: TGTGCCAGCAGTTTAACAGGGGGGAGCAATCAGCCCCAGCATTTT. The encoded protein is CASSLTGGSNQPQHF.

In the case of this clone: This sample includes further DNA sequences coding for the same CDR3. CDR3: CASSYSSGGTDTQYF. CDR3 sequence (DNA): TGTGCCAGCAGTTACTCCAGCGGGGGCACAGATACGCAGTATTTT. This chain links TRBV6-5 with TRBJ2-3; TRBD2 matches at 7 bases. The CDR3 covers 15 residues. The J segment lost 1 base and the V segment lost 0 bases, leaving 1 base of the junction unmatched. Germline V lookup: CDR1 MNHEY, CDR2 SVGAGI.

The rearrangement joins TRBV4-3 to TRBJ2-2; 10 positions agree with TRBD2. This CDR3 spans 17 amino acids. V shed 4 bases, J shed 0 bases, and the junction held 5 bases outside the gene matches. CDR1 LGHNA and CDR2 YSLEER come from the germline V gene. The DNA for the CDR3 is TGCGCCAGCAGCCGAGTAGCGGGGGGAGCGAACACCGGGGAGCTGTTTTTT. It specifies CASSRVAGGANTGELFF.

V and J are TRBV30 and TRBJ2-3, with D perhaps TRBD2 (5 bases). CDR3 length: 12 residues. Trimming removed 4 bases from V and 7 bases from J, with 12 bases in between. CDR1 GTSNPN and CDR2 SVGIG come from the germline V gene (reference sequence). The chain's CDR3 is CAWTLPGNTQYF. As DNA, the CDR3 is TGTGCCTGGACCCTACCCGGGAATACGCAGTATTTT.

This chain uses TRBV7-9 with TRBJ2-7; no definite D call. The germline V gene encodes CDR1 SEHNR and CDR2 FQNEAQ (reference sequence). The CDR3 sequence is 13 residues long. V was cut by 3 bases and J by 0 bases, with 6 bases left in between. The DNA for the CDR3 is TGTGCCAGCAGCTTTGGCAACTCCTACGAGCAGTACTTC. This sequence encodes CASSFGNSYEQYF.

Written as DNA, the CDR3 is TGCAGCGGCCGGCCGGGACAGGGAAGCTGGGCTTTCTTT. Translating it yields CSGRPGQGSWAFF. The V and J genes are TRBV29-1 and TRBJ1-1; 9 positions agree with TRBD1. V gave up 7 bases and J gave up 11 bases; unmatched junction bases: 14. Germline V CDR1 and CDR2: SQVTM, ANQGSEA. This CDR3 spans 13 amino acids.

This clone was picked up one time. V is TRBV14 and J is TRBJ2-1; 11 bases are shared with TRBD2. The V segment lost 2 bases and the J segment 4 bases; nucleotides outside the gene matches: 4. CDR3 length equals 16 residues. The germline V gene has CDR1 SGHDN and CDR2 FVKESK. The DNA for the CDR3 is TGTGCCAGCAGCCAAACACTAGCGGGGGTATACAATGAGCAGTTCTTC. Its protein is CASSQTLAGVYNEQFF.

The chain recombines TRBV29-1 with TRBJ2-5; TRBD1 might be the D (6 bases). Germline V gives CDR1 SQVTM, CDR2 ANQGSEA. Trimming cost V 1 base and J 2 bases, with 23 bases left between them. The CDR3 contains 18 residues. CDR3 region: CSVEGEYRDIFGQETQYF. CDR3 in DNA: TGCAGCGTTGAAGGGGAGTATCGGGACATTTTTGGGCAAGAGACCCAGTACTTC.

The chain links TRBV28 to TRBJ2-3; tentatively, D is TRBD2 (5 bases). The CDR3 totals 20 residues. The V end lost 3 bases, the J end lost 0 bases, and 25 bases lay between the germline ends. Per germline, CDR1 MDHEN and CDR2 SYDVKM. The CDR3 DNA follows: TGTGCCAGCAGTTTTACCTTTGTAGAGGCCAGTCGGGGAAGCACAGATACGCAGTATTTT. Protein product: CASSFTFVEASRGSTDTQYF.

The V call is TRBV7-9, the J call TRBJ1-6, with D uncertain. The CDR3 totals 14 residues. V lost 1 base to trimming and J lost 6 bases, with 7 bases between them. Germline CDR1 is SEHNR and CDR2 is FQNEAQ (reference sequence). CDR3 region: CASSLGPTNSPLHF. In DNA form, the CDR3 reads TGTGCCAGCAGCTTAGGGCCGACTAATTCACCCCTCCACTTT.

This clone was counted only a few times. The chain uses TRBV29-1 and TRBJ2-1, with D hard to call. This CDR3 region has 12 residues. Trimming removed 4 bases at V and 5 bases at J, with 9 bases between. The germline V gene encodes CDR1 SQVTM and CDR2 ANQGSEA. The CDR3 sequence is CSVASADNEQFF. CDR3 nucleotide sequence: TGCAGCGTTGCTTCGGCCGACAATGAGCAGTTCTTC.

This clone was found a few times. This CDR3 reads CASSQELAGRDTQYF. The DNA for the CDR3 is TGCGCCAGCAGCCAAGAGCTGGCGGGGCGAGATACGCAGTATTTT. This chain links TRBV4-3 with TRBJ2-3, with D possibly TRBD2 on 6 matching bases. The CDR3 is 15 residues long. Germline V lookup: CDR1 LGHNA, CDR2 YSLEER. V lost 0 bases, J lost 5 bases, and 12 bases lay in between.

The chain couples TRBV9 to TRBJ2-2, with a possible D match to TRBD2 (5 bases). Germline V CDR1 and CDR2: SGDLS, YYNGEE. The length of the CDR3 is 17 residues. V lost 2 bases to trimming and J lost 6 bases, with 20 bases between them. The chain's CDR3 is CASSVRPGLGRAGELFF. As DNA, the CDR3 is TGTGCCAGCAGCGTCCGTCCGGGCCTCGGGCGGGCCGGGGAGCTGTTTTTT.

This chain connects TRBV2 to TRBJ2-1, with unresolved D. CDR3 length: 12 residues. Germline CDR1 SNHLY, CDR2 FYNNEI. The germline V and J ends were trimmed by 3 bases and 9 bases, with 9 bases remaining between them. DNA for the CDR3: TGTGCCAGCAGTGATCCTAACCCTGAGCAGTTCTTC. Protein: CASSDPNPEQFF. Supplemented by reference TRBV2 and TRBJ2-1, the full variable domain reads EPEVTQTPSHQVTQMGQEVILRCVPISNHLYFYWYRQILGQKVEFLVSFYNNEISEKSEIFDDQFSVERPDGSNFTLKIRSTKLEDSAMYFCASSDPNPEQFFGPGTRLTVL.

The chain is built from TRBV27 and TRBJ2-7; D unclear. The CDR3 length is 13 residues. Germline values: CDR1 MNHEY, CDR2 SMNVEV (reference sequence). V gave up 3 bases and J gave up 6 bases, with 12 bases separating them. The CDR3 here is CASSFGAWSEQYF. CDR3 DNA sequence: TGTGCCAGCAGTTTTGGCGCTTGGTCCGAGCAGTACTTC.

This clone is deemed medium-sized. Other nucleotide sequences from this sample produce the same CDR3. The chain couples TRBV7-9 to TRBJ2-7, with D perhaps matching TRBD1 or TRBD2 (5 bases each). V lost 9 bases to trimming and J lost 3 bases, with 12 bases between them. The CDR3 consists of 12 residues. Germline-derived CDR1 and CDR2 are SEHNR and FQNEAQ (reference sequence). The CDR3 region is CASGDGSYEQYF. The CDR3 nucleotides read TGTGCCAGTGGGGACGGAAGCTACGAGCAGTACTTC. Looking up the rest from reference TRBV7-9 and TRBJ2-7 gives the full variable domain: DTGVSQNPRHKITKRGQNVTFRCDPISEHNRLYWYRQTLGQGPEFLTYFQNEAQLEKSRLLSDRFSAERPKGSFSTLEIQRTEQGDSAMYLCASGDGSYEQYFGPGTRLTVT.

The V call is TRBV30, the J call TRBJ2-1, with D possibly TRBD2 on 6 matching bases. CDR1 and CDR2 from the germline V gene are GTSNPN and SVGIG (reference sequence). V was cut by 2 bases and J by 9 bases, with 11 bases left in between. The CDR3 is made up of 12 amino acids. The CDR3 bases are TGTGCCTGGAGTACTAGCATGGGTGAGCAGTTCTTC. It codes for CAWSTSMGEQFF.

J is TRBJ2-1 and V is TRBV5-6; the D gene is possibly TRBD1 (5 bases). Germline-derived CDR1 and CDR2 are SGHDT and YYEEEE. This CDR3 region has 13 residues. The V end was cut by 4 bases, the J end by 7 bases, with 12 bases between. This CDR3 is CASSQYQGNEQFF. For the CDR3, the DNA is TGTGCCAGCAGCCAATATCAGGGAAATGAGCAGTTCTTC.

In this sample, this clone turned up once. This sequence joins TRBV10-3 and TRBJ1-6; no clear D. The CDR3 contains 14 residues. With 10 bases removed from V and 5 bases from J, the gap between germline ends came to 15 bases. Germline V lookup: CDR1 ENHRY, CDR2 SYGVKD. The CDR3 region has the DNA TGTGCCACCCGTGCTGGGCAGGATAATTCACCCCTCCACTTT. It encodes CATRAGQDNSPLHF.

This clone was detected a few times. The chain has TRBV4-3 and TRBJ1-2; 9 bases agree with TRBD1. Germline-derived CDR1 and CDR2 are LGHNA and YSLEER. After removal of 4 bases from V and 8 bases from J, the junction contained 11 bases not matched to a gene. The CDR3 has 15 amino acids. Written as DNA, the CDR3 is TGCGCCAGCAGCCTTGATACGGGACAGGGTAACGGCTACACCTTC. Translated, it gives CASSLDTGQGNGYTF.

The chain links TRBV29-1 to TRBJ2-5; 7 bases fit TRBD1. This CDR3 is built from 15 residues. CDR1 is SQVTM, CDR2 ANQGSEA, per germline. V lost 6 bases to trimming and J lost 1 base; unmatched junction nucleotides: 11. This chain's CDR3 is CSVVPTTGSQETQYF. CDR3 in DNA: TGCAGCGTGGTCCCCACGACAGGGTCCCAAGAGACCCAGTACTTC.

The CDR3: CASSEGAAGARGYTF. The CDR3 bases are TGTGCCAGCAGTGAAGGCGCGGCGGGCGCACGGGGCTACACCTTC. The chain employs TRBV6-1 and TRBJ1-2; unclear D gene. The CDR3 runs to 15 residues. The ends were cut back, 1 base at V and 8 bases at J, with 17 bases in the middle. Germline lookup yields CDR1 MNHNS and CDR2 SASEGT.

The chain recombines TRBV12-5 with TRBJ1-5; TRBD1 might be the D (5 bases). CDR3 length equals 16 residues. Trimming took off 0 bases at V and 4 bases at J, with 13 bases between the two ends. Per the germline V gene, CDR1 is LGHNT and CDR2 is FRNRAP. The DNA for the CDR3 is TGTGCTAGTGGTTTGGTACCGGGGACCTCAAATCAGCCCCAGCATTTT. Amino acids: CASGLVPGTSNQPQHF.

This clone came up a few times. The CDR3 DNA reads TGTGCCAGCAGCGCCCCGCCCCGCGACAATGAGCAGTTCTTC. It yields the protein CASSAPPRDNEQFF. This chain connects TRBV5-6 to TRBJ2-1; D uncertain. CDR3 size: 14 residues. Trimming took 4 bases from V and 5 from J, leaving 13 bases between them. The germline CDR1 and CDR2 sequences are SGHDT and YYEEEE.